Reported below is one T cell receptor (beta chain). These data are taken from a study of blood T cell repertoires in COVID-19. At the level of the study: Specimens from acute and convalescent COVID-19 originated in the United States, Italy and Spain.

Original processing methods: Reference gene primer amplification in the assay estimated nucleated cell counts. The table came from immunoSEQ multiplex PCR; TCRdb's copy has only in-frame clones and leaves some out. Clone size and the V and J calls come from that table; the DNA yielded D and trimming. The sample shows 30,000 to 40,000 clones, 88% of them seen only once. Material: peripheral blood. The receptor comes from a human donor with active COVID-19. The donor label of this sample is uncertain.

This CDR3 reads CASSESAGGRNEQFF. The DNA of the CDR3 is TGTGCCAGCAGTGAGTCAGCGGGGGGACGCAATGAGCAGTTCTTC. The rearrangement uses TRBV2 and TRBJ2-1; 9 bases agree with TRBD2. Germline V gene lookup returns CDR1 SNHLY and CDR2 FYNNEI. The CDR3 extends over 15 amino acids. V shed 3 bases and J 6 bases; nucleotides not matched to a gene: 6.